This T cell receptor (beta chain) was identified in a study of blood T cell repertoires in COVID-19. Seattle patients were enrolled while actively infected and followed longitudinally. The CDR3 runs 12 residues. The V and J ends lost 5 bases and 9 bases respectively, with 14 bases between them. Germline V gene data show CDR1 as SGHDT and CDR2 as YYEEEE. Original handling: Amplified reference gene primers provided the basis for estimating nucleated cell counts. The protocol was immunoSEQ multiplex PCR, while the TCRdb copy is restricted to in-frame clones and leaves out a portion. Clonal size and the V and J genes are those of that table, whereas D and trimming came from the DNA. The profile shows under 450,000 clones, approximately 86% of them singletons.

The chain is built from TRBV5-6 and TRBJ2-5, with D maybe TRBD1 (6 bases). The sample consisted of peripheral blood. The sequence was obtained from a woman aged 55 to 70 with COVID-19, enrolled during active disease. The DNA for the CDR3 is TGTGCCAGCAGTCTTGGATCAGGGGCCCAGTACTTC. Residues: CASSLGSGAQYF.